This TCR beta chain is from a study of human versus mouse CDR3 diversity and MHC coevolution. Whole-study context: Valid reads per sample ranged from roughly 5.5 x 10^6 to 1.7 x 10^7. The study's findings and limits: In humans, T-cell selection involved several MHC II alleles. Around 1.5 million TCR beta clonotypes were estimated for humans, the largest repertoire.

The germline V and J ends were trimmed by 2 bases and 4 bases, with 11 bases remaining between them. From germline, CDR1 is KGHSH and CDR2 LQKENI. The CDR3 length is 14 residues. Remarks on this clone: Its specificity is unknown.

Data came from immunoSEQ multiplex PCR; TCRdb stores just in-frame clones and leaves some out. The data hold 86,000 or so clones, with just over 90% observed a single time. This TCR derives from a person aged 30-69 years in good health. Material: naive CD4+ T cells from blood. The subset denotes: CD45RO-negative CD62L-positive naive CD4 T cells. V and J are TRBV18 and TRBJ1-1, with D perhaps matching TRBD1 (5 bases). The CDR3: CASSPSRGGTEAFF. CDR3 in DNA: TGTGCCAGCTCACCAAGCCGGGGGGGCACTGAAGCTTTCTTT.